The next 13 T cell receptor beta chains were all read from a single sample in a study of blood T cell repertoires in COVID-19. Sequenced by immunoSEQ multiplex PCR; TCRdb stores in-frame clones only, minus some. The sample lists about 200,000 clones, 86% occurring once. Sequenced material: PBMCs or T cells enriched from blood (not recorded which). Receptors were obtained from a woman in her 30s who had been exposed to COVID-19.

V is TRBV12-3 or TRBV12-4 and J is TRBJ1-2; 7 bases map to TRBD1. V dropped 2 bases and J dropped 8; count of bases not matched to a gene: 5. CDR3 length: 13 amino acids. The CDR3 loop is CASSLWRGQGYTF. CDR3 nucleotides: TGTGCCAGCAGTTTATGGAGGGGGCAGGGCTACACCTTC.

The chain employs TRBV7-3 and TRBJ2-2; maybe TRBD2 (5 bases). This CDR3 is built from 14 residues. With 4 bases removed from V and 5 bases from J, the gap between germline ends came to 11 bases. Germline CDR1 reads SGHTA; CDR2 reads FQGTGA. In DNA form, the CDR3 reads TGTGCCAGCAGCTCTCTCCCGGGGACCGGGGAGCTGTTTTTT. Its translation is CASSSLPGTGELFF.

This chain uses TRBV11-3 with TRBJ1-6; 7 nucleotides match TRBD1. In germline, CDR1 is SGHNT, CDR2 YENEEA. The J segment lost 8 bases and the V segment lost 5 bases, leaving 6 bases of the junction unmatched. CDR3 length: 14 amino acids. The CDR3 DNA reads as TGTGCCAGCAGCCTCCGACAGGGCTATTCACCCCTCCACTTT. The encoded protein is CASSLRQGYSPLHF.

The chain couples TRBV3-1 (or the pseudogene TRBV3-2) to TRBJ2-2, with D perhaps matching TRBD2 (5 bases). The V and J ends lost 3 bases and 4 bases respectively, with 15 bases between them. The CDR3 totals 16 residues. Germline lookup yields CDR1 LGHDT and CDR2 YNNKEL (reference sequence). The CDR3 bases are TGTGCCAGCAGCCAGTCGGGAAGAAAGGGCACCGGGGAGCTGTTTTTT. Its translation: CASSQSGRKGTGELFF.

The chain has TRBV19 and TRBJ2-1, with TRBD1 identical over 10 bases. The junction had 17 bases not matched to a gene; V was cut back by 6 bases and J by 6 bases. Germline CDR1 and CDR2: LNHDA and SQIVND (reference sequence). This CDR3 is 18 amino acids long. For the CDR3, the DNA is TGTGCCAGTAGGACCCAAGACAGGGGGCTGGGTAGTGGCAATGAGCAGTTCTTC. The encoded protein is CASRTQDRGLGSGNEQFF.

The CDR3 region is CASSQGGNLGQGVEKLFF. The CDR3 bases are TGCGCCAGCAGCCAAGGAGGAAATCTGGGACAGGGGGTGGAAAAACTGTTTTTT. The chain carries TRBV4-1 and TRBJ1-4; 11 nucleotides align to TRBD1. This CDR3 is built from 18 residues. Germline-derived CDR1 and CDR2 are MGHRA and YSYEKL. With V trimmed by 1 base and J by 8 bases, 12 bases remained unmatched.

This chain connects TRBV3-1 (or the pseudogene TRBV3-2) to TRBJ2-3; 8 positions agree with TRBD2. Germline values: CDR1 LGHDT, CDR2 YNNKEL (reference sequence). J was trimmed by 4 bases and V by 6 bases; bases with no gene match: 6. CDR3 length equals 14 residues. DNA for the CDR3: TGTGCCAGCAGGCCCGGGGGGGCCCCAGATACGCAGTATTTT. This gives the protein CASRPGGAPDTQYF.

J is TRBJ1-6 and V is TRBV19; perhaps TRBD1 as D (6 bases). This CDR3 has 13 amino acids. CDR1 is LNHDA, CDR2 SQIVND, per germline (reference sequence). V gave up 4 bases and J gave up 6 bases, with 7 bases separating them. The CDR3 spells CASSSRGNSPLHF. The CDR3 region has the DNA TGTGCCAGTAGTAGCAGGGGTAATTCACCCCTCCACTTT.

This chain links TRBV11-2 with TRBJ1-1; D remains ambiguous. Trimming removed 1 base from V and 0 bases from J, with 9 bases in between. CDR3 length equals 15 residues. CDR1 is SGHAT, CDR2 FQNNGV, per germline. CDR3 loop: CASSLVRGLNTEAFF. In DNA form, the CDR3 reads TGTGCCAGCAGCTTAGTGCGAGGATTGAACACTGAAGCTTTCTTT.

The CDR3 is CASSLTGNNSPLHF. In DNA, the CDR3 is TGTGCCAGCAGCTTAACGGGAAATAATTCACCCCTCCACTTT. This chain joins TRBV5-8 and TRBJ1-6; the D is unclear. The CDR3 contains 14 residues. Between the trimmed V and J ends, which lost 2 bases and 5 bases, there was a span of 8 bases. Germline loops: CDR1 SGHTS, CDR2 YDEGEE. Using reference TRBV5-8 and TRBJ1-6 for the parts outside the CDR3, the full variable domain is EAGVTQSPTHLIKTRGQQATLRCSPISGHTSVYWYQQALGLGLQFLLWYDEGEERNRGNFPPRFSGRQFPNYSSELNVNALELEDSALYLCASSLTGNNSPLHFGNGTRLTVT.

About this clone: Because the CDR3's place on the DNA is in doubt, the DNA is left out and the CDR3 is given as listed by TCRdb. This rearrangement joins TRBV10-3 to TRBJ2-1; the table names TRBD1, a call not compared with the DNA. The CDR3 is 17 residues long, counting both termini. The germline V gene encodes CDR1 ENHRY and CDR2 SYGVKD. CDR3: CAISVSLRRQGDNEQFF.

The rearrangement uses TRBV9 and TRBJ1-1, with TRBD1 identical over 8 bases. The J segment lost 3 bases and the V segment lost 1 base, leaving 5 bases of the junction unmatched. This CDR3 is 15 amino acids long. CDR1 and CDR2 from the germline V gene are SGDLS and YYNGEE. The CDR3 DNA reads as TGTGCCAGCAGCGTACGGGACAGGCCGTACACTGAAGCTTTCTTT. It encodes CASSVRDRPYTEAFF.

This rearrangement joins TRBV5-1 to TRBJ1-1; maybe TRBD1 (6 bases). The CDR3 length is 15 residues. V was shortened by 1 base and J by 1 base, with 11 bases between the two germline ends. Germline CDR1 is SGHRS and CDR2 is YFSETQ. In nucleotides, the CDR3 is TGCGCCAGCAGCTTGCATACAGGGACGAACACTGAAGCTTTCTTT. This codes for CASSLHTGTNTEAFF.